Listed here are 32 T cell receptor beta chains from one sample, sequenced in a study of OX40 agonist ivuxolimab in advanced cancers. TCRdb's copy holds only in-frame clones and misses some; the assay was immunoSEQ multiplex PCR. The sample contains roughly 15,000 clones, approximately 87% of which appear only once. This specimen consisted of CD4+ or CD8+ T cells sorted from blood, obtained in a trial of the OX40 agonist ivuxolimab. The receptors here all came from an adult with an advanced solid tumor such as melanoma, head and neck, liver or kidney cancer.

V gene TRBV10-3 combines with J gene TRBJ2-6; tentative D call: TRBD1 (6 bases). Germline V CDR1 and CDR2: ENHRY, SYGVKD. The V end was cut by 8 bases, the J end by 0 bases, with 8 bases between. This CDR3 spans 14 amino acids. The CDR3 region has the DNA TGTGCCATCTGGACAGACTCTGGGGCCAACGTCCTGACTTTC. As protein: CAIWTDSGANVLTF.

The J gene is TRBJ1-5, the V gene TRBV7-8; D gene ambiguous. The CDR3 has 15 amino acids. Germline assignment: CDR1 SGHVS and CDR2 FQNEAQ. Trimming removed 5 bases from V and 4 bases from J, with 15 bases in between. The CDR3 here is CASSPRGNSNQPQHF. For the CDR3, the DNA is TGTGCCAGCAGCCCACGGGGTAATTCGAATCAGCCCCAGCATTTT.

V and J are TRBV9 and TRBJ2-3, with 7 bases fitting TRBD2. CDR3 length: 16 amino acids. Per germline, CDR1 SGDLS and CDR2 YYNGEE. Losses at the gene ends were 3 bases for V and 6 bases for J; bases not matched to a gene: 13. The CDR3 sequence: CASSGSGRGGTDTQYF. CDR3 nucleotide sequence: TGTGCCAGCAGCGGTTCGGGTCGCGGGGGAACGGATACGCAGTATTTT.

CDR3 residues: CATKRDSNSNQPQHF. CDR3 bases: TGTGCCACTAAACGGGACAGTAATAGCAATCAGCCCCAGCATTTT. The gene calls are TRBV10-3 and TRBJ1-5, with TRBD1 matching 7 bases. The germline V gene has CDR1 ENHRY and CDR2 SYGVKD. This CDR3 comprises 15 residues. V was clipped by 10 bases and J by 0 bases; unmatched bases: 9.

The CDR3 bases are TGTGCCAGCAGCCAAGACCCAACAGGGAGCTCGGATGGCTACACCTTC. This sequence encodes CASSQDPTGSSDGYTF. The rearrangement joins TRBV4-2 to TRBJ1-2, with TRBD1 as a possible D gene (6 bases). The CDR3 contains 16 residues. V shed 0 bases and J shed 6 bases, with 17 bases lying between them. Germline CDR1 and CDR2: LGHNA and YNFKEQ.

The DNA of the CDR3 is TGTGCCAGCAGCTTAGATTACAGGGGTTCTGGCTACACCTTC. Translation: CASSLDYRGSGYTF. The gene calls are TRBV7-9 and TRBJ1-2; the match to TRBD1 covers 7 bases. V was pared by 1 base and J by 7 bases, with 6 bases of the junction left unmatched. Germline assignment: CDR1 SEHNR and CDR2 FQNEAQ (reference sequence). The CDR3 extends over 14 amino acids.

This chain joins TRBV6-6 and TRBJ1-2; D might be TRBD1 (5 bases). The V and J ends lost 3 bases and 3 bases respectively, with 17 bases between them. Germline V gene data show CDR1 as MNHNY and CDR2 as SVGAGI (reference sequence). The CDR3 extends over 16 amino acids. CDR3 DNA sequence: TGTGCCAGCAGTTATGGGGGGTTGACCTTTGACTATGGCTACACCTTC. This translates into CASSYGGLTFDYGYTF.

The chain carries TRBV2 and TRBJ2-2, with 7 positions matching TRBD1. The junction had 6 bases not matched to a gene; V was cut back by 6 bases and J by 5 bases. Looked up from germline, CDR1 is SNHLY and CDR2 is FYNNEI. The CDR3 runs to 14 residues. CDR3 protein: CASRGGEVTGELFF. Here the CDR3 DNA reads TGTGCCAGCAGAGGGGGCGAGGTAACCGGGGAGCTGTTTTTT.

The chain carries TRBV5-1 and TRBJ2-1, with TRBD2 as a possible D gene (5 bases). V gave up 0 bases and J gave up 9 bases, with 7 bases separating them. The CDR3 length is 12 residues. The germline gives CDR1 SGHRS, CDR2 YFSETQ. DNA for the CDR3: TGCGCCAGCAGCTTGGGACTAAGTGAGCAGTTCTTC. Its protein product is CASSLGLSEQFF.

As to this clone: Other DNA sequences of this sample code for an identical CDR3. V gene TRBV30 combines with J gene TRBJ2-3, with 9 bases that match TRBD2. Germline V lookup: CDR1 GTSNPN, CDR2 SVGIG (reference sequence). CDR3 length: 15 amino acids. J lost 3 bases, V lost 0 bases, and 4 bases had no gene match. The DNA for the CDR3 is TGTGCCTGGAGTGTTGGCGGGGGGGAGACAGATACGCAGTATTTT. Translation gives CAWSVGGGETDTQYF.

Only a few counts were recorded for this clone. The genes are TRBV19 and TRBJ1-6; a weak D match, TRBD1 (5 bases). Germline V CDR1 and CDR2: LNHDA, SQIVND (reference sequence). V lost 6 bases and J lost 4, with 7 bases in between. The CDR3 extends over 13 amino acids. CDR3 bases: TGTGCCAGTAGACAGGATTATAATTCACCCCTCCACTTT. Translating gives CASRQDYNSPLHF.

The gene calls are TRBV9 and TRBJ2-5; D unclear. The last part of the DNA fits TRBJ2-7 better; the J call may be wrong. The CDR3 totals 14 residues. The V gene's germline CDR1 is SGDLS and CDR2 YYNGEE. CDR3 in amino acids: CASSPGPTTYEQYF. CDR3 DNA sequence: TGTGCCAGCAGCCCCGGACCGACGACGTACGAGCAGTACTTC.

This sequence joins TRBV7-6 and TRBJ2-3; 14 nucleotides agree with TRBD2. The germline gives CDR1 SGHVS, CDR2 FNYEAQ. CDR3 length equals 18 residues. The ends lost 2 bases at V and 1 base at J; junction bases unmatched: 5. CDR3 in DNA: TGTGCCAGCAGCTTAAAGACTAGCGGGGGGGCCGGCACAGATACGCAGTATTTT. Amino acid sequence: CASSLKTSGGAGTDTQYF. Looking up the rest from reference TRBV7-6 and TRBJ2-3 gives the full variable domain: GAGVSQSPRYKVTKRGQDVALRCDPISGHVSLYWYRQALGQGPEFLTYFNYEAQQDKSGLPNDRFSAERPEGSISTLTIQRTEQRDSAMYRCASSLKTSGGAGTDTQYFGPGTRLTVL.

CDR3 DNA: TGTGCCAGCAGCTCGACAGGGATGAACACTGAAGCTTTCTTT. It translates to CASSSTGMNTEAFF. This chain connects TRBV7-3 to TRBJ1-1; 7 bases map to TRBD1. J was trimmed by 0 bases and V by 4 bases; bases with no gene match: 2. Germline V gene data show CDR1 as SGHTA and CDR2 as FQGTGA. The CDR3 is 14 residues long.

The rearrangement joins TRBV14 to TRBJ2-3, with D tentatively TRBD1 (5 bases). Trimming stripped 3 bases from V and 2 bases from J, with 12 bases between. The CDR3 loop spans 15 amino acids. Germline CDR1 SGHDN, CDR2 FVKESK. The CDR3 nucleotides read TGTGCCAGCAGCCACAGGGAAGGACACACAGATACGCAGTATTTT. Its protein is CASSHREGHTDTQYF.

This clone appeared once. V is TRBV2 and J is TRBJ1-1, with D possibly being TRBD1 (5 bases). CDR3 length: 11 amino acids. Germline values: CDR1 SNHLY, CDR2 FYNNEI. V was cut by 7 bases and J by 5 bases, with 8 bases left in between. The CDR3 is CASKGATEAFF. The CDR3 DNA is TGTGCCAGCAAAGGGGCGACTGAAGCTTTCTTT.

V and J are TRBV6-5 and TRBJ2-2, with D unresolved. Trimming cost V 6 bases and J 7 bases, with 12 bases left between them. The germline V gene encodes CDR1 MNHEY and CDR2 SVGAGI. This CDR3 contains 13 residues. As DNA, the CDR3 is TGTGCCAGCAGCCCACCGGCGGTCGGGGAGCTGTTTTTT. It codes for CASSPPAVGELFF.

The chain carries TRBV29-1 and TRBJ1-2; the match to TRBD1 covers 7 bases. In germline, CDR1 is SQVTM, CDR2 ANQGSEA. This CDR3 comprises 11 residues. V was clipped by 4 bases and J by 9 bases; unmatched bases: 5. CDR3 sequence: CSVGQGLSYTF. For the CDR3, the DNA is TGCAGCGTTGGACAGGGACTAAGCTACACCTTC.

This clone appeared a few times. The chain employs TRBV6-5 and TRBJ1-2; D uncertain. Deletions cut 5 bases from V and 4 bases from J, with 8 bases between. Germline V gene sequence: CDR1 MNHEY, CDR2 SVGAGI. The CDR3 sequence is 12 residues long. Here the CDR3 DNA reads TGTGCCAGCAGTCCGGACCTCTATGGCTACACCTTC. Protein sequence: CASSPDLYGYTF.

CDR3 bases: TGTGCCAGCGGCTACAGGGTAGACACTGAAGCTTTCTTT. It codes for CASGYRVDTEAFF. The rearrangement uses TRBV27 and TRBJ1-1, with D possibly TRBD1 on 6 matching bases. The CDR3 runs 13 residues. V was clipped by 8 bases and J by 3 bases, with 13 bases between them. Germline V gives CDR1 MNHEY, CDR2 SMNVEV (reference sequence).

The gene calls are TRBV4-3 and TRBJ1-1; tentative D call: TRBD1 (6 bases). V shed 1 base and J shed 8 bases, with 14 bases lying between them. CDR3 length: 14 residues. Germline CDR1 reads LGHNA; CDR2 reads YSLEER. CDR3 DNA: TGCGCCAGCAGCCAAGCGCCAAGGGGGGGAGAAGCTTTCTTT. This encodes CASSQAPRGGEAFF.

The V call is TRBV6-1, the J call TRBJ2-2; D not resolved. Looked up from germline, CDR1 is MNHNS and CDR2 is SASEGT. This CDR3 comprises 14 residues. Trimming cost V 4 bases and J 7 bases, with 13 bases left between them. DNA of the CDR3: TGTGCCAGCAGTGTAGGCAGGAGCATCGGGGAGCTGTTTTTT. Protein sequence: CASSVGRSIGELFF.

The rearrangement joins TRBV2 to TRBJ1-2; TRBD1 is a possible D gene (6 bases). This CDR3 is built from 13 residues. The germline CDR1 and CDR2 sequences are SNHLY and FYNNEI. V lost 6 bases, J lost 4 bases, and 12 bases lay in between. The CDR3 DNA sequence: TGTGCCAGCAGACTGACAGGAGTCTATGGCTACACCTTC. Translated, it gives CASRLTGVYGYTF.

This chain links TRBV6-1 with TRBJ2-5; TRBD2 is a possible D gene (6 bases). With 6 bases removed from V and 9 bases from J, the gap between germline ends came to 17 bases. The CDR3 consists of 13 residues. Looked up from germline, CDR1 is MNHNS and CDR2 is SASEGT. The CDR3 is CASSDKSRGAQYF. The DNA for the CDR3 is TGTGCCAGCAGCGATAAGTCGCGGGGTGCCCAGTACTTC.

In nucleotides, the CDR3 is TGTGCCAGCAGCTCCACCGGGACGGGTAATGAAAAACTGTTTTTT. It specifies CASSSTGTGNEKLFF. V usage is TRBV5-6 and J usage is TRBJ1-4; D might be TRBD1 (5 bases). Trimming removed 3 bases at V and 4 bases at J, with 13 bases between. Germline V gives CDR1 SGHDT, CDR2 YYEEEE. The CDR3 loop spans 15 amino acids.

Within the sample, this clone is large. CDR3 in amino acids: CASSLGGAGGNTIYF. In nucleotides, the CDR3 is TGTGCCAGCAGTCTAGGGGGCGCGGGTGGAAACACCATATATTTT. The chain joins TRBV6-1 to TRBJ1-3; 7 bases are shared with TRBD1. Germline CDR1 and CDR2: MNHNS and SASEGT. This CDR3 has 15 amino acids. V was clipped by 5 bases and J by 3 bases; unmatched bases: 7.

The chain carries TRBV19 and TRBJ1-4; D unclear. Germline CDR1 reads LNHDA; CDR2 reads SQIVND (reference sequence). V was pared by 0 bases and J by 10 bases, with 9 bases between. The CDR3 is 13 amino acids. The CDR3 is CASSIELPGKLFF. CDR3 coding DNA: TGTGCCAGTAGTATAGAACTCCCAGGAAAACTGTTTTTT.

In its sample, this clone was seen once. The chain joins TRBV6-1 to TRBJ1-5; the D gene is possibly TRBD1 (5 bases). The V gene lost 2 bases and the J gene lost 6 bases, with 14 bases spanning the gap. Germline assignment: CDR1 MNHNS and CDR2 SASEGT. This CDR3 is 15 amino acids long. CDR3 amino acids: CASSESGGGSQPQHF. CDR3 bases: TGTGCCAGCAGTGAATCTGGGGGAGGGAGTCAGCCCCAGCATTTT.

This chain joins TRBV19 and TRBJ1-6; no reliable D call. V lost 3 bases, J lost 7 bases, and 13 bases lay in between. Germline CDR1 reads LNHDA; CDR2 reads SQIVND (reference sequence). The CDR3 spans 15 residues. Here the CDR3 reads CASSIYASQNSPLHF. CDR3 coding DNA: TGTGCCAGTAGTATTTACGCTAGTCAAAATTCACCCCTCCACTTT.

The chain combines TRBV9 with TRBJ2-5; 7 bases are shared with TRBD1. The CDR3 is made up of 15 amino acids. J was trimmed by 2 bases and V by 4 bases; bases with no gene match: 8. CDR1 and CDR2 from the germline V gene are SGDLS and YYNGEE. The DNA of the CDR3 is TGTGCCAGCAGCCAATCGGGACAGCCGCAAGAGACCCAGTACTTC. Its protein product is CASSQSGQPQETQYF.

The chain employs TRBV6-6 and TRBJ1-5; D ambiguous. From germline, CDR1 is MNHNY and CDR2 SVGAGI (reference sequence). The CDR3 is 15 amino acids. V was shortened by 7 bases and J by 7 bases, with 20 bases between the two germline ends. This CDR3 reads CASTPGLTTPQPQHF. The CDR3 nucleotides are TGTGCCAGCACCCCCGGACTCACAACCCCCCAGCCCCAGCATTTT.

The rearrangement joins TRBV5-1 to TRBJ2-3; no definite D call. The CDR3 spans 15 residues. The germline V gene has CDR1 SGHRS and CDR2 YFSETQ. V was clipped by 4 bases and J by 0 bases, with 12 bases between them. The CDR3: CASSPDPTSTDTQYF. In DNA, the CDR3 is TGCGCCAGCAGCCCGGACCCGACTAGCACAGATACGCAGTATTTT.